These 6 T cell receptor beta chains were sequenced from one sample in a study of blood T cells in healthy people across ages. It was with a sample-barcoded 5' primer and a J-beta primer mix that a second PCR of roughly 7 to 12 cycles was run. From the 5' RACE reads, TCRdb called clonotypes with MiXCR, one entry per CDR3 protein. This table has about a million distinct CDR3 sequences, roughly 51% appearing once. The specimen was blood. These receptors all stem from a woman aged 55 to 70 in good health.

The genes are TRBV6-1 and TRBJ2-3; 9 bases fit TRBD2. The V segment lost 8 bases and the J segment 5 bases; nucleotides outside the gene matches: 5. The CDR3 contains 13 residues. Germline loops: CDR1 MNHNS, CDR2 SASEGT. The CDR3 here is CASLAGVRDTQYF. The CDR3 DNA sequence: TGTGCCAGCTTAGCGGGAGTACGAGATACGCAGTATTTT.

The chain has TRBV6-5 and TRBJ2-1; D gene ambiguous. The V and J ends lost 8 bases and 0 bases respectively, with 11 bases between them. CDR3 length: 14 amino acids. In germline, CDR1 is MNHEY, CDR2 SVGAGI. CDR3 loop: CASHDVGSYNEQFF. The CDR3 region has the DNA TGTGCCAGCCACGACGTCGGCTCCTACAATGAGCAGTTCTTC.

CDR3 protein: CASSLPPFEDRDLIAYNEQFF. In DNA form, the CDR3 reads TGTGCCAGCAGTTTACCTCCCTTCGAGGACAGGGATCTTATCGCCTACAATGAGCAGTTCTTC. The V call is TRBV27, the J call TRBJ2-1, with TRBD1 matching 8 bases. This CDR3 spans 21 amino acids. Germline CDR1 MNHEY, CDR2 SMNVEV (reference sequence). The ends lost 2 bases at V and 2 bases at J; junction bases unmatched: 20.

This clonotype was observed a few times. The chain joins TRBV14 to TRBJ2-7; 7 bases agree with TRBD1. CDR3 length: 13 amino acids. Per germline, CDR1 SGHDN and CDR2 FVKESK. V gave up 6 bases and J gave up 3 bases; unmatched junction bases: 5. The CDR3, as DNA: TGTGCCAGCAGGGCCGGGACAGACTACGAGCAGTACTTC. It yields the protein CASRAGTDYEQYF. The full variable domain, completed using reference TRBV14 and TRBJ2-7, is EAGVTQFPSHSVIEKGQTVTLRCDPISGHDNLYWYRRVMGKEIKFLLHFVKESKQDESGMPNNRFLAERTGGTYSTLKVQPAELEDSGVYFCASRAGTDYEQYFGPGTRLTVT.

This clonotype came up a few times. This chain links TRBV10-2 with TRBJ2-1; D remains unclear. The germline gives CDR1 WSHSY, CDR2 SAAADI. The CDR3 extends over 12 amino acids. V was cut by 6 bases and J by 10 bases, with 13 bases left in between. CDR3 sequence (DNA): TGCGCCAGCAGCCCAGATTGGCACGAGCAGTTCTTC. Translated: CASSPDWHEQFF.

The V gene is TRBV10-1, the J gene TRBJ2-5; 7 positions match TRBD1. Germline V gene sequence: CDR1 WNHNN, CDR2 SYGVQD (reference sequence). The V segment lost 4 bases and the J segment 2 bases; nucleotides outside the gene matches: 19. This CDR3 is built from 19 residues. DNA for the CDR3: TGCGCCAGCAGTGGATCAAGGGGGCGTTGGAAGGGGTTACAAGAGACCCAGTACTTC. It codes for CASSGSRGRWKGLQETQYF.